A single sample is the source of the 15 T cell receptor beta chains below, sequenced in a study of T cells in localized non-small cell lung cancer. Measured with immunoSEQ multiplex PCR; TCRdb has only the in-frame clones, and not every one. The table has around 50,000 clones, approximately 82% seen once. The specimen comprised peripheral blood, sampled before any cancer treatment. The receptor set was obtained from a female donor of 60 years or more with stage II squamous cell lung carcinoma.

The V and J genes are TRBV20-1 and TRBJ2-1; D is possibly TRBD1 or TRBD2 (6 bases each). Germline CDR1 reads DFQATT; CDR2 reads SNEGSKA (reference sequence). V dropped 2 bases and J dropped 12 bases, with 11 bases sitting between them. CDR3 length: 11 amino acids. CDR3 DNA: TGCAGTGCTAGACGGACAGCGGGGCAGTTCTTC. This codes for CSARRTAGQFF.

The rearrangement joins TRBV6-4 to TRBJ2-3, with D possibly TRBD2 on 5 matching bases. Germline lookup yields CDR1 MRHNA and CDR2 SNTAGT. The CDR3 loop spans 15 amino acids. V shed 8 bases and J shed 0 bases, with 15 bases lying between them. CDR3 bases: TGTGCCAGCCTCTTGGCGCGGGTTAGCACAGATACGCAGTATTTT. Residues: CASLLARVSTDTQYF.

This CDR3 is CASSAPGQGAVKAFF. CDR3 coding DNA: TGTGCCAGCAGCGCTCCGGGACAGGGGGCTGTAAAAGCTTTCTTT. The rearrangement uses TRBV9 and TRBJ1-1; 12 bases map to TRBD1. This CDR3 spans 15 amino acids. Germline assignment: CDR1 SGDLS and CDR2 YYNGEE. V was pared by 3 bases and J by 9 bases, with 9 bases of the junction left unmatched. Full variable domain (outside the CDR3, taken from reference TRBV9 and TRBJ1-1): DSGVTQTPKHLITATGQRVTLRCSPRSGDLSVYWYQQSLDQGLQFLIQYYNGEERAKGNILERFSAQQFPDLHSELNLSSLELGDSALYFCASSAPGQGAVKAFFGQGTRLTVV.

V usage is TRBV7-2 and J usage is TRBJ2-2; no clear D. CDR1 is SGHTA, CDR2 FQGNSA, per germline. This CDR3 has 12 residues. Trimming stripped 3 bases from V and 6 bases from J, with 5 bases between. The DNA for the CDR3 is TGTGCCAGCAGCTTTATTTCCGGGGAGCTGTTTTTT. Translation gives CASSFISGELFF. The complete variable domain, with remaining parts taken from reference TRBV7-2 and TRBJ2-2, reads GAGVSQSPSNKVTEKGKDVELRCDPISGHTALYWYRQSLGQGLEFLIYFQGNSAPDKSGLPSDRFSAERTGGSVSTLTIQRTQQEDSAVYLCASSFISGELFFGEGSRLTVL.

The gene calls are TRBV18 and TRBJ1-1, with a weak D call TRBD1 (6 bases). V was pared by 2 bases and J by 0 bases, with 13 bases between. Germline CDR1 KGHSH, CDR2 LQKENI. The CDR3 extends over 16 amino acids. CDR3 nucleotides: TGTGCCAGCTCACCAGAAACCGGGGGCCTGAACACTGAAGCTTTCTTT. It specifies CASSPETGGLNTEAFF.

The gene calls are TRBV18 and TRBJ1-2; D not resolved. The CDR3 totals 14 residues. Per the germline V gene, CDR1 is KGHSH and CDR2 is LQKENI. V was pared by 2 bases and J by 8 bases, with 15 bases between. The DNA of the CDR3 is TGTGCCAGCTCACCAGGAGTCGACACTGCGGGCTACACCTTC. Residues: CASSPGVDTAGYTF.

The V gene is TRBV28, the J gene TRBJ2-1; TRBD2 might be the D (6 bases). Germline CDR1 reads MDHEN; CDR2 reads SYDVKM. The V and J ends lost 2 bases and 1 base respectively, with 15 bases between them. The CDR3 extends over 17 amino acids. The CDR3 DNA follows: TGTGCCAGCAGTTTACCCCCTTTGGGAGGTTCCTACAATGAGCAGTTCTTC. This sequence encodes CASSLPPLGGSYNEQFF.

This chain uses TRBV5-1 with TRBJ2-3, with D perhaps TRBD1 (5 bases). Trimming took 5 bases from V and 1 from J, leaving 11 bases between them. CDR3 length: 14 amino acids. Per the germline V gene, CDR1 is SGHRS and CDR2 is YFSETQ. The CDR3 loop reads CASSVQGGTDTQYF. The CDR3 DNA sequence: TGCGCCAGCAGTGTCCAGGGCGGCACAGATACGCAGTATTTT.

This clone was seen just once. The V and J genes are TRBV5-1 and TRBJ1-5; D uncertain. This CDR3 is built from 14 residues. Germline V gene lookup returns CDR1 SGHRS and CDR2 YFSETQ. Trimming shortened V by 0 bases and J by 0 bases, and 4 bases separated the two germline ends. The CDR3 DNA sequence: TGCGCCAGCAGCTTGGATCTTAGCAATCAGCCCCAGCATTTT. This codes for CASSLDLSNQPQHF.

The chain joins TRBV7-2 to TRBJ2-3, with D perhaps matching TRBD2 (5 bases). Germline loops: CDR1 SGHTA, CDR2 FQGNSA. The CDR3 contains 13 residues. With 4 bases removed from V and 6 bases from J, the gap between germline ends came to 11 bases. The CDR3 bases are TGTGCCAGCAGCTCAACTAGGTCCGATACGCAGTATTTT. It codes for CASSSTRSDTQYF.

The CDR3 nucleotides read TGTGCCAGCACCCCGACGCCGGACAGGGCTAGCACAGATACGCAGTATTTT. The encoded protein is CASTPTPDRASTDTQYF. The chain couples TRBV5-4 to TRBJ2-3; 8 bases align to TRBD1. The V and J ends lost 6 bases and 0 bases, in that order; junction bases with no gene match: 12. This CDR3 has 17 residues. Germline V gene lookup returns CDR1 SGHNT and CDR2 YYREEE (reference sequence).

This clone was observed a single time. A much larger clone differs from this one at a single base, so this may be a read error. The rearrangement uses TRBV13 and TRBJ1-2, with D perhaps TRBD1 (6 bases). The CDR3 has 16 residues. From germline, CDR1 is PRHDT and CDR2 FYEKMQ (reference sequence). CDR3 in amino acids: CANSLRIGGQNYGYTF. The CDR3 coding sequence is TGTGCCAACAGCTTAAGGATCGGGGGGCAAAACTATGGCTACACCTTC.

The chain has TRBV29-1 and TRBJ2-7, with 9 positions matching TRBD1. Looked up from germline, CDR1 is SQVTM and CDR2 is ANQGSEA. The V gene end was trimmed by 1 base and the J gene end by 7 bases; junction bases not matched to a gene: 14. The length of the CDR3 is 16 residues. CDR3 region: CSVEGGAGTGLDEQYF. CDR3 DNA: TGCAGCGTTGAAGGGGGAGCCGGGACAGGGTTAGATGAGCAGTACTTC.

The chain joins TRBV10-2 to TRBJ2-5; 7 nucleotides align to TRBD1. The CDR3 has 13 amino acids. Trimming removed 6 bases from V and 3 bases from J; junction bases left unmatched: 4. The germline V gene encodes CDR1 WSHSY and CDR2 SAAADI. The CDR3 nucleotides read TGCGCCAGCAGGAGGACAGGAAAAGAGACCCAGTACTTC. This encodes CASRRTGKETQYF.

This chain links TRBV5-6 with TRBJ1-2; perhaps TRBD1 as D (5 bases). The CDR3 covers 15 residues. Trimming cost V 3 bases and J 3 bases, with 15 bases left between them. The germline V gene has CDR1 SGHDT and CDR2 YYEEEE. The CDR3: CASSWSSEGDYGYTF. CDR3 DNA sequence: TGTGCCAGCAGCTGGTCCTCGGAAGGGGACTATGGCTACACCTTC.